A selection of T cell receptor beta chains follows, all from one sample in a study of T cell responses to AZD1222 COVID-19 vaccine. Only in-frame clones appear in the TCRdb table, and some are missing; sequencing was by immunoSEQ multiplex PCR. There are about 86,000 clones in the sample; approximately 80% occur only once, and around a fifth lies in the top ten. The sequencing here drew on peripheral blood, taken on day 0 of AZD1222 vaccination. These receptors all come from an adult in good health. Both conserved end residues are part of each CDR3. Each record gives: CDR3 protein, CDR3 DNA, D gene, J gene, V gene, clone size. D genes are given only for firm matches. The size of a clone is reported for some rows only, either as once, few or many, or as a class for expanded clones.

CASSTHTQGGGYTF,TGTGCCAGCAGTACTCACACACAGGGTGGAGGCTACACCTTC,.,TRBJ1-2,TRBV6-5,.
CASSSGTSVTGELFF,TGCGCCAGCAGCTCCGGGACTAGCGTGACCGGGGAGCTGTTTTTT,TRBD2,TRBJ2-2,TRBV5-1,.
CATSQGGATQYF,TGTGCCACCAGCCAGGGGGGAGCGACCCAGTACTTC,.,TRBJ2-5,TRBV24-1,.
CASSQEGGGYNEQFF,TGCGCCAGCAGCCAAGAGGGGGGCGGCTACAATGAGCAGTTCTTC,.,TRBJ2-1,TRBV4-1,.
CAWSVQAGETQYF,TGTGCCTGGAGTGTACAAGCGGGAGAGACCCAGTACTTC,.,TRBJ2-5,TRBV30,.
CASSLGQGWTGELFF,TGTGCCAGCAGCCTAGGCCAGGGATGGACCGGGGAGCTGTTTTTT,.,TRBJ2-2,TRBV5-8,.
CASSLGQRTYNEQFF,TGTGCCAGCAGCTTGGGTCAGAGAACCTACAATGAGCAGTTCTTC,.,TRBJ2-1,TRBV5-8,.
CSVQSGPNQPQHF,TGCAGCGTTCAGTCAGGGCCGAATCAGCCCCAGCATTTT,.,TRBJ1-5,TRBV29-1,.
CASSEWDISNQPQHF,TGTGCCAGCAGTGAATGGGATATTAGCAATCAGCCCCAGCATTTT,.,TRBJ1-5,TRBV2,few
CASSLPVADSNEQFF,TGTGCCAGCAGCTTGCCCGTCGCGGACAGTAATGAGCAGTTCTTC,.,TRBJ2-1,TRBV5-8,.